This T cell receptor beta chain came from a study of cytomegalovirus exposure and HLA in healthy donors. A note on this clone: Its antigen remains unidentified.

Losses at the gene ends were 6 bases for V and 5 bases for J; bases not matched to a gene: 8. Germline-derived CDR1 and CDR2 are SQVTM and ANQGSEA. The CDR3 has 14 amino acids. Study findings and constraints: Rare TCR sequences dominated, though some public TCRs recurred in many donors.

13 Jbeta primers and 60 Vbeta primers were used for the PCR. Only in-frame clones appear in the TCRdb table, and some are missing; sequencing was by immunoSEQ multiplex PCR. The table records tens of thousands of clones, 82% of them present only once. Sequenced: PBMCs. This rearrangement joins TRBV29-1 to TRBJ1-4; 8 bases align to TRBD1. The TCR originated in a woman aged 18-30 years in good health and CMV-seronegative. In DNA, the CDR3 is TGCAGCGTGCATACAGGGGGTCCAAATGAAAAACTGTTTTTT. Translated, it gives CSVHTGGPNEKLFF. The full variable domain, its missing parts supplied by reference TRBV29-1 and TRBJ1-4, is SAVISQKPSRDICQRGTSLTIQCQVDSQVTMMFWYRQQPGQSLTLIATANQGSEATYESGFVIDKFPISRPNLTFSTLTVSNMSPEDSSIYLCSVHTGGPNEKLFFGSGTQLSVL.